This T cell receptor beta chain was identified in a study of tumor and adjacent non-tumor tissue in lung cancer. For the study at large: Each sample yielded approximately 4.2 million productive TCRbeta reads on average.

Per the germline V gene, CDR1 is SGHNT and CDR2 is YENEEA. CDR3 length: 13 residues. RNA was extracted from bulk tissue without any cell sorting. Chemotherapy-naive patients with new lung cancer underwent thoracic surgery in China, August–late 2014. The study's findings and limits: Significantly higher TCR diversity was found in tumor than normal lung. In normal lung, the top 100 clones were significantly more dominant than in tumor.

A modified ARM-PCR protocol with three rounds of nested PCR amplified TCRbeta. TCRdb reprocessed the multiplex PCR reads via MiXCR and lists one record per CDR3 protein. This sample yields about 93,000 distinct CDR3 sequences, of which less than 80% are seen a single time; approximately 20% belongs to the top ten. In the case of this clonotype: No antigen is known for it. At one end the junction does not follow the germline gene, possibly because of a read error.

This TCR derives from a man aged 55 to 70 with non-small cell lung cancer. The V call is TRBV11-3, the J call TRBJ2-7; D is ambiguous. Sequenced material: lung tumor tissue. In DNA form, the CDR3 reads TGTGCCTGCAGCGTGGAACGGCTAGGCGAGCAGTACTTC. The encoded protein is CACSVERLGEQYF.